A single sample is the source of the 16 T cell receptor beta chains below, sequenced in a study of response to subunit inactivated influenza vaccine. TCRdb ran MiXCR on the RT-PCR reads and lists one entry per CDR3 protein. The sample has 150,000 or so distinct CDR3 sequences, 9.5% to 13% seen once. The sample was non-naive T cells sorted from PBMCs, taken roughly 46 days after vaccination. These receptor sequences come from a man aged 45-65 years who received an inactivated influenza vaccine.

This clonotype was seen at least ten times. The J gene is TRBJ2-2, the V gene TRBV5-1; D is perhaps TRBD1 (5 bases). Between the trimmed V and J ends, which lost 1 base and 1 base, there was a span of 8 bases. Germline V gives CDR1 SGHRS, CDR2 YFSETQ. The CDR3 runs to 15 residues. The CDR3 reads CASSLWQGNTGELFF. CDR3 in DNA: TGCGCCAGCAGCTTGTGGCAGGGGAACACCGGGGAGCTGTTTTTT.

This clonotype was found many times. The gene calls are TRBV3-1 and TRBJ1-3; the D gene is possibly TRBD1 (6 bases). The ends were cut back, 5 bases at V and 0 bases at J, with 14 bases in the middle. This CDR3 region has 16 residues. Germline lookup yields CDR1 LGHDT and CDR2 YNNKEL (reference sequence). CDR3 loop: CASSETGRLSGNTIYF. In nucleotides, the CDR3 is TGTGCCAGCAGCGAAACAGGGCGACTCTCTGGAAACACCATATATTTT. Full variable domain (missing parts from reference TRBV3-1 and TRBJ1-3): DTAVSQTPKYLVTQMGNDKSIKCEQNLGHDTMYWYKQDSKKFLKIMFSYNNKELIINETVPNRFSPKSPDKAHLNLHINSLELGDSAVYFCASSETGRLSGNTIYFGEGSWLTVV.

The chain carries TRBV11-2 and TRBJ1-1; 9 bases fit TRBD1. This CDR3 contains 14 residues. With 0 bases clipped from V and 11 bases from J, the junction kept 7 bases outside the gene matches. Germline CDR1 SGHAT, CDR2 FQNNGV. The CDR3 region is CASSLDWSDRGAFF. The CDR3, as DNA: TGTGCCAGCAGCTTAGATTGGAGCGACAGGGGGGCTTTCTTT.

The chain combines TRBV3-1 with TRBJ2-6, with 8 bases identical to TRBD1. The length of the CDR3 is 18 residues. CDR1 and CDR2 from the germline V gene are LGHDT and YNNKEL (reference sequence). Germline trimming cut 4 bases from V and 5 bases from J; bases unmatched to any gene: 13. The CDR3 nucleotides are TGTGCCAGCAGCCTCCACCCTAGAGGACAGGGTTGGGCCAACGTCCTGACTTTC. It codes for CASSLHPRGQGWANVLTF.

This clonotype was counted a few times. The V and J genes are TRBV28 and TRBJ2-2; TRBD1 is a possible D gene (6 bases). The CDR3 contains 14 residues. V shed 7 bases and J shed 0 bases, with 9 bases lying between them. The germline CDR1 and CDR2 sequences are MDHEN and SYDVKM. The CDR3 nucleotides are TGTGCCAGCAATCAGGGGCCGAACACCGGGGAGCTGTTTTTT. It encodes CASNQGPNTGELFF.

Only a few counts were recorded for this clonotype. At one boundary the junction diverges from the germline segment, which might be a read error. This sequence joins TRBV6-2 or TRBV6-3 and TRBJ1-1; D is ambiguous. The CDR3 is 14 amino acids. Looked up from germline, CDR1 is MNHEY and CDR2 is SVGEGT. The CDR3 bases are TGTGCCAGCCGTTACTTTTATGGGCCAACTGAAGCTTTCTTT. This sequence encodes CASRYFYGPTEAFF.

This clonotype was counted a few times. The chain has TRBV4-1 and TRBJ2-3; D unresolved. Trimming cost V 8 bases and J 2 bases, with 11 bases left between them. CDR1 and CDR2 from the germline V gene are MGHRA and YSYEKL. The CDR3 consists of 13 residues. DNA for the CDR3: TGCGCCAGCGTCTCCTCTTACACAGATACGCAGTATTTT. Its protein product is CASVSSYTDTQYF.

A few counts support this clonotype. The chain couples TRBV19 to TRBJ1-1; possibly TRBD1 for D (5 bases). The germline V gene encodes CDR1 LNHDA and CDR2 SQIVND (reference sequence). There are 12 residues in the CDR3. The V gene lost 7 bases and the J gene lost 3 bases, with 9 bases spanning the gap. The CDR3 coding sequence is TGTGCCAGTACGGGGGGACACACTGAAGCTTTCTTT. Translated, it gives CASTGGHTEAFF.

CDR3 residues: CASSLGDRNTDTQYF. CDR3 bases: TGTGCCAGCAGTTTGGGGGACCGTAACACAGATACGCAGTATTTT. The J gene is TRBJ2-3, the V gene TRBV28; D is tentatively TRBD1 or TRBD2 (5 bases each). In germline, CDR1 is MDHEN, CDR2 SYDVKM. This CDR3 region has 15 residues. V was shortened by 3 bases and J by 2 bases, with 12 bases between the two germline ends.

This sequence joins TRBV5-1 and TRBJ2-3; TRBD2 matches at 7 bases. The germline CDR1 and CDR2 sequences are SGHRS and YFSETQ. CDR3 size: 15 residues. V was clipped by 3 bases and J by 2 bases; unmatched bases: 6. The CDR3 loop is CASSSRGRVTDTQYF. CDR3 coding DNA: TGCGCCAGCAGCTCTAGAGGGAGGGTCACAGATACGCAGTATTTT.

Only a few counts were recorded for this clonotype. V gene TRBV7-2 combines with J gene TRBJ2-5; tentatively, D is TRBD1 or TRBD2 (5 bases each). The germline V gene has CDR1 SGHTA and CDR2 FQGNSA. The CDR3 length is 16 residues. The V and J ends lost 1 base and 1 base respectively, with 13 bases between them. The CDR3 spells CASSLVPYGGQETQYF. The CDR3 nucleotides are TGTGCCAGCAGCTTAGTCCCTTATGGGGGCCAAGAGACCCAGTACTTC.

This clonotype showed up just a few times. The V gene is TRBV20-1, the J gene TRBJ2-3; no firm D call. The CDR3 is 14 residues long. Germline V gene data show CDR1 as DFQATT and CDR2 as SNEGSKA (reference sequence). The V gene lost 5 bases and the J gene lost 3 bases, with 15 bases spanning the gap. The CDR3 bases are TGCAGTGCTCGCATGGGCCGCTGGACAGATACGCAGTATTTT. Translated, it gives CSARMGRWTDTQYF.

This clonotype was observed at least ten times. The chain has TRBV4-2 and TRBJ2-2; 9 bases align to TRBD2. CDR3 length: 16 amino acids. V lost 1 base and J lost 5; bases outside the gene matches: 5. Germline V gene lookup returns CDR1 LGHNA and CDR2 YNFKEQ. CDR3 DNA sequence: TGTGCCAGCAGCCAAGGGGCTAGCGGGAAAACCGGGGAGCTGTTTTTT. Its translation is CASSQGASGKTGELFF.

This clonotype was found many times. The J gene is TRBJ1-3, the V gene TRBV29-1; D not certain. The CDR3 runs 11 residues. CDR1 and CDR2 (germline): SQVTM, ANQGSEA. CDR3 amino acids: CGTGAGNTIYF. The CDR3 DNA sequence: TGCGGTACGGGAGCTGGAAACACCATATATTTT.

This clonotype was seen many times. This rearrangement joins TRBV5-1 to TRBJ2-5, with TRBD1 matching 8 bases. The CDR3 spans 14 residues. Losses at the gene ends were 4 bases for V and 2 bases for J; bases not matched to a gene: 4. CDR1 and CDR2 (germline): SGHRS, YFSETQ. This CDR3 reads CASSTGGIQETQYF. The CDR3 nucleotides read TGCGCCAGCAGCACAGGGGGGATTCAAGAGACCCAGTACTTC. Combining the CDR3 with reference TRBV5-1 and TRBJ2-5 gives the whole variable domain KAGVTQTPRYLIKTRGQQVTLSCSPISGHRSVSWYQQTPGQGLQFLFEYFSETQRNKGNFPGRFSGRQFSNSRSEMNVSTLELGDSALYLCASSTGGIQETQYFGPGTRLLVL.

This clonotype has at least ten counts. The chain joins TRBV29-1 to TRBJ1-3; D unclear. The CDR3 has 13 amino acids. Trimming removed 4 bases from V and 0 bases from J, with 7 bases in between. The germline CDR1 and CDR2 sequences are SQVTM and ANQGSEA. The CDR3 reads CSVVKGSGNTIYF. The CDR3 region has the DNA TGCAGCGTTGTCAAGGGCTCTGGAAACACCATATATTTT.